Listed below are T cell receptor beta chains from one sample, sequenced in a study of early T cells in non-severe SARS-CoV-2 infection. MiXCR, applied by TCRdb to the 5' RACE reads, yields one record per CDR3 protein. Of about 110,000 distinct CDR3 sequences listed, around 10% were seen once; the top ten hold around 3%. The sample comprised whole blood. The receptor source for this set is an adult who was a healthcare worker with PCR-confirmed SARS-CoV-2 infection or an uninfected control (not recorded which). CDR3s include the opening cysteine and the closing phenylalanine or tryptophan. A D gene is named only where the DNA matches it firmly. Size values are once, few and many counts, or a class for expanded clones, and some rows have none.

>many|TRBJ2-1|14|.|TRBV15
CATSSFGETDEQFF
TGTGCCACCAGCTCCTTCGGGGAGACCGATGAGCAGTTCTTC
>few|TRBJ1-5|15|TRBD1|TRBV7-3
CASSLEGAVNQPQHF
TGTGCCAGCAGCTTAGAGGGGGCTGTCAATCAGCCCCAGCATTTT
>.|TRBJ1-5|15|TRBD1|TRBV6-6
CASSYTRTGLEPQHF
TGTGCCAGCAGTTACACCCGGACAGGGTTGGAGCCCCAGCATTTT
>many|TRBJ2-3|15|.|TRBV9
CASSVGWGLTDTQYF
TGTGCCAGCAGCGTAGGGTGGGGGCTCACAGATACGCAGTATTTT
>few|TRBJ1-5|13|.|TRBV29-1
CSVAGGPNQPQHF
TGCAGCGTTGCCGGGGGCCCCAATCAGCCCCAGCATTTT
>.|TRBJ2-1|15|TRBD1|TRBV12-3/TRBV12-4
CASSSGQGIWDEQFF
TGTGCCAGCAGTTCAGGACAGGGGATCTGGGATGAGCAGTTCTTC
>.|TRBJ1-2|13|.|TRBV7-9
CASSRYERYGYTF
TGTGCCAGCAGCCGTTATGAGCGCTATGGCTACACCTTC
>.|TRBJ2-3|10|.|TRBV29-1
CSGGADTQYF
TGCAGCGGCGGTGCGGATACGCAGTATTTT
>few|TRBJ2-7|14|.|TRBV6-1
CASSEARVFREQYF
TGTGCCAGCAGTGAAGCTAGAGTGTTTCGGGAGCAGTACTTC
>many|TRBJ2-3|13|.|TRBV6-1
CASRTVGLDTQYF
TGTGCCAGCCGGACAGTTGGGCTCGATACGCAGTATTTT
>many|TRBJ1-6|13|.|TRBV6-5
CASSLRQDSPLHF
TGTGCCAGCAGCCTACGACAGGATTCACCCCTCCACTTT
>few|TRBJ2-7|15|TRBD1|TRBV3-1
CASSQIGTGIGEQYF
TGTGCCAGCAGCCAAATCGGGACAGGGATCGGGGAGCAGTACTTC
>.|TRBJ2-1|15|TRBD2|TRBV7-2
CASSLSSGVYNEQFF
TGTGCCAGCAGCTTATCTAGCGGGGTCTACAATGAGCAGTTCTTC
>.|TRBJ2-1|11|.|TRBV6-6
CASSHGDEQFF
TGTGCCAGCAGTCACGGGGATGAGCAGTTCTTC
>many|TRBJ2-5|17|TRBD2|TRBV7-6
CASSLIYQRGFQETQYF
TGTGCCAGCAGCTTAATCTACCAGCGGGGGTTCCAAGAGACCCAGTACTTC
>.|TRBJ1-3|15|TRBD1|TRBV6-6
CASTRTGGAGNTIYF
TGTGCCAGCACCCGGACAGGGGGCGCGGGAAACACCATATATTTT
>.|TRBJ2-3|14|.|TRBV12-3/TRBV12-4
CASSLPHNTDTQYF
TGTGCCAGCAGTTTACCCCACAACACAGATACGCAGTATTTT
>few|TRBJ2-2|14|.|TRBV12-3/TRBV12-4
CASSFEGNAGELFF
TGTGCCAGCAGTTTCGAAGGAAATGCCGGGGAGCTGTTTTTT
>many|TRBJ2-7|12|.|TRBV20-1
CSASNQGAEQYF
TGCAGTGCTAGCAACCAAGGGGCCGAGCAGTACTTC
>.|TRBJ2-5|11|.|TRBV20-1
CSAETQETQYF
TGCAGTGCGGAGACGCAAGAGACCCAGTACTTC
>few|TRBJ2-5|19|TRBD1|TRBV14
CASSQDARGQGVLWETQYF
TGTGCCAGCAGCCAAGACGCCCGAGGGCAGGGGGTTTTATGGGAGACCCAGTACTTC
>.|TRBJ2-1|17|TRBD2|TRBV11-3
CASSFRTSGNLYNEQFF
TGTGCCAGCAGCTTCCGGACTAGCGGGAACCTCTACAATGAGCAGTTCTTC
>.|TRBJ2-1|16|TRBD2|TRBV11-1
CASSLARSGGFDEQFF
TGTGCCAGCAGCTTAGCGCGTAGCGGGGGGTTTGATGAGCAGTTCTTC
>few|TRBJ2-1|15|TRBD1|TRBV24-1
CATSDHRGRYNEQFF
TGTGCCACCAGTGATCACAGGGGGAGGTACAATGAGCAGTTCTTC
>.|TRBJ2-7|11|.|TRBV29-1
CSVALTGEQYF
TGCAGCGTTGCCCTTACGGGCGAGCAGTACTTC
>many|TRBJ2-1|14|TRBD2|TRBV3-1
CASGELAAYNEQFF
TGTGCCAGTGGCGAGCTAGCGGCTTACAATGAGCAGTTCTTC
>.|TRBJ2-7|10|.|TRBV29-1
CSVGTGEQYF
TGCAGCGTGGGGACGGGGGAGCAGTACTTC
>.|TRBJ2-3|14|.|TRBV5-1
CASSQSMGTDTQYF
TGCGCCAGCAGCCAATCTATGGGGACAGATACGCAGTATTTT
>.|TRBJ2-7|16|TRBD2|TRBV20-1
CSARDAGLAGYYEQYF
TGCAGTGCTAGAGATGCGGGACTAGCGGGATACTACGAGCAGTACTTC
>.|TRBJ1-5|15|.|TRBV20-1
CSAGTMMGGNQPQHF
TGCAGTGCGGGAACAATGATGGGGGGAAATCAGCCCCAGCATTTT
>few|TRBJ2-2|15|TRBD2|TRBV5-6
CASSFAGVNVGELFF
TGTGCCAGCAGCTTTGCGGGAGTAAATGTCGGGGAGCTGTTTTTT
>many|TRBJ2-5|14|.|TRBV7-8
CASSFGVDQETQYF
TGTGCCAGCAGCTTCGGGGTCGACCAAGAGACCCAGTACTTC
>.|TRBJ2-1|11|.|TRBV29-1
CSVPAGNEQFF
TGCAGCGTTCCCGCGGGGAATGAGCAGTTCTTC
>few|TRBJ2-7|14|.|TRBV6-2/TRBV6-3
CASSYPGLTYEQYF
TGTGCCAGCAGTTACCCCGGACTGACCTACGAGCAGTACTTC
>few|TRBJ1-4|15|TRBD1|TRBV5-1
CASSLRQGRGEKLFF
TGCGCCAGCAGCCTCCGACAGGGACGAGGTGAAAAACTGTTTTTT
>few|TRBJ2-1|13|TRBD1|TRBV7-3
CASSWVEDRALHF
TGTGCCAGCAGTTGGGTAGAGGACAGGGCCTTGCACTTC
>few|TRBJ1-2|11|.|TRBV28
CASSSERGYTF
TGTGCCAGCAGTTCCGAGCGGGGCTACACCTTC
>many|TRBJ1-4|16|TRBD1|TRBV6-5
CASSQDRGRANEKLFF
TGTGCCAGCAGTCAGGACAGGGGGCGGGCTAATGAAAAACTGTTTTTT
>many|TRBJ2-2|16|.|TRBV10-1
CASSKQAQPYTGELFF
TGCGCCAGCAGTAAACAGGCACAACCTTACACCGGGGAGCTGTTTTTT
>few|TRBJ2-7|13|TRBD1|TRBV29-1
CSVARQGAGEQYF
TGCAGCGTTGCGCGACAGGGGGCTGGTGAGCAGTACTTC
>few|TRBJ1-1|13|.|TRBV11-1
CASSSPGDTEAFF
TGTGCCAGCAGCTCACCGGGGGACACTGAAGCTTTCTTT
>few|TRBJ2-5|13|.|TRBV29-1
CSVGVSYQETQYF
TGCAGCGTTGGAGTCAGCTACCAAGAGACCCAGTACTTC
>many|TRBJ1-5|15|.|TRBV4-1
CASSQEGFGVQPQHF
TGCGCCAGCAGCCAAGAGGGGTTTGGTGTTCAGCCCCAGCATTTT
>.|TRBJ2-3|14|.|TRBV28
CASSFRSSTDTQYF
TGTGCCAGCAGTTTCCGGTCTAGCACAGATACGCAGTATTTT
>.|TRBJ2-7|15|.|TRBV6-5
CASSLGQGGSYEQYF
TGTGCCAGCAGTTTGGGTCAGGGGGGCTCCTACGAGCAGTACTTC